This T cell receptor (beta chain) originates from a study of technical replicates of blood from a few donors. Clones were sequenced by immunoSEQ multiplex PCR, and TCRdb holds only the in-frame ones, with some missing. The data contain about 68,000 clones, about 97% of them singletons. CDR3 length: 14 amino acids. Trimming took 3 bases from V and 1 from J, leaving 10 bases between them. The V gene's germline CDR1 is MNHEY and CDR2 SMNVEV (reference sequence). This sequence joins TRBV27 and TRBJ2-7; D not resolved. Material for sequencing was T cells isolated from PBMCs. This TCR was recovered from a human donor in good health. The CDR3 spells CASSFAGGSYEQYF. CDR3 nucleotide sequence: TGTGCCAGCAGTTTCGCCGGCGGATCCTACGAGCAGTACTTC.